The present TCR beta chain was sequenced within a study of OX40 agonist ivuxolimab in advanced cancers. This clone was counted a single time. This same CDR3 is encoded by further DNA sequences in the sample. Assay used: immunoSEQ multiplex PCR; TCRdb lists only in-frame clones, some missing. Of about 93,000 clones detected, under 95% appear once; the ten largest clones hold around 0.51%. With 4 bases clipped from V and 0 bases from J, the junction kept 2 bases outside the gene matches. The germline V gene encodes CDR1 MGHDK and CDR2 SYGVNS. This CDR3 spans 15 amino acids. This receptor was obtained from an adult with an advanced solid tumor such as melanoma, head and neck, liver or kidney cancer. Source: CD4+ or CD8+ T cells sorted from blood, taken in a trial of the OX40 agonist ivuxolimab. The chain links TRBV25-1 to TRBJ1-4; the match to TRBD1 covers 7 bases. The CDR3 DNA reads as TGTGCCAGCAGTGGCGGACAGGCAACTAATGAAAAACTGTTTTTT. Its translation: CASSGGQATNEKLFF.